These T cell receptor beta chains were read from a single sample in a study of shared clonotypes between healthy human individuals. Method: immunoSEQ multiplex PCR; TCRdb's copy keeps in-frame clones and lacks some. The sample has over a million clones; roughly 96% are singletons. The sequencing sample was made of naive CD4+ T cells sorted from blood. Receptor source: a young man in good health. The conserved cysteine and the conserved F or W are not part of the CDR3 here.

J gene | V gene | CDR3 protein
TRBJ1-2 | TRBV28 | ASSFPWGQENYGYT
TRBJ1-1 | TRBV5-1 | ASSLGVRGGNTEAF
TRBJ2-4 | TRBV6-1 | ASSVAPLGIQY
TRBJ2-1 | TRBV4-2 | ASSQAFSTSGTRISGEQF
TRBJ1-4 | TRBV13 | ASCFNLNEKLF
TRBJ2-5 | TRBV5-1 | ASSLPLGGTQY
TRBJ2-1 | TRBV7-3 | ASSFYGSSSYNEQF
TRBJ2-1 | TRBV20-1 | SPAGEQF
TRBJ2-2 | TRBV7-7 | ASSRDRHTGELF
TRBJ2-5 | TRBV5-1 | ASSLTAVQETQY
TRBJ2-1 | TRBV5-1 | ASSPRQVHEQF
TRBJ2-1 | TRBV7-2 | ASSLTSADYNEQF
TRBJ2-1 | TRBV7-8 | ASSFRTSPGMYEQF
TRBJ2-5 | TRBV18 | ASSPNLAGLQETQY
TRBJ2-6 | TRBV19 | ASSIRQGRPSGANVLT
TRBJ2-5 | TRBV7-9 | ASSLIPVPQETQY
TRBJ2-1 | TRBV11-3 | ASSLGTRFFNEQF
TRBJ1-1 | TRBV9 | ASSVVSGGMVRNTEAF
TRBJ2-5 | TRBV7-2 | ASSLRVAGTGATQY
TRBJ2-3 | TRBV5-1 | ASRLQEFADTQY
TRBJ2-3 | TRBV28 | ASSLIQGADTQY
TRBJ1-2 | TRBV10-3 | AISESAQGGGYT
TRBJ1-5 | TRBV28 | ASRSKPGIRQPQH
TRBJ2-6 | TRBV18 | ASSPKPGQGGSGANVLT
TRBJ1-5 | TRBV2 | ASSPTNSNQPQH
TRBJ2-5 | TRBV6-5 | ASSYSGGSETQY
TRBJ2-1 | TRBV5-1 | ASSLGLAGFNEQF
TRBJ2-1 | TRBV11-2 | ASSLQGYEQF
TRBJ1-2 | TRBV19 | ATSRAQYGYT
TRBJ2-1 | TRBV18 | ASSPRKLAGGLLEQF
TRBJ1-1 | TRBV18 | ASSPKTGIGNTEAF
TRBJ2-3 | TRBV25-1 | ASSASGRSTDTQY
TRBJ2-3 | TRBV5-1 | ASSTGLAGGTPSTDTQY
TRBJ2-1 | TRBV6-6 | ASSYLLGEWYNEQF
TRBJ2-7 | TRBV28 | ASSLWTSGSSEQY
TRBJ2-5 | TRBV7-6 | ASSLAGQGVSGVTQY
TRBJ2-7 | TRBV5-4 | ASSLAGSTYEQY
TRBJ2-5 | TRBV7-9 | ASSLLTPQETQY
TRBJ1-5 | TRBV5-6 | ASSLGPGVSNQPQH
TRBJ2-5 | TRBV29-1 | SVLVRLHRETQY
TRBJ1-1 | TRBV4-2 | ASSVREGDTEAF
TRBJ1-2 | TRBV28 | ASSSGPHRDGKDGYT
TRBJ2-6 | TRBV7-6 | ASSQTQRQTSGANVLT
TRBJ2-1 | TRBV5-1 | ASSSVGASGSASYNEQF